This paragraph covers one T cell receptor beta chain sequence. This receptor's antigen is unknown. Per-base quality was not reported, and no clone a single base away is much larger than it. TCR beta repertoires were profiled from peripheral blood of about a dozen young patients with multiple sclerosis to demonstrate the VDJtools post-analysis software. The multiple sclerosis patients were children and adolescents ranging in age from 6 to 15 years. This sample was included in a study of post-analysis software for immune sequencing data (dated by TCRdb to the mid-2010s). Regarding the research as a whole: The recorded disease courses included relapsing-remitting, secondary progressive and progressive-relapsing multiple sclerosis, and some patients had no subtype annotation. Patient repertoires were compared against roughly 10 previously published healthy control repertoires from donors aged roughly 6 to 26 years. A subset of samples was prepared in parallel using single-end sample barcoding, then pooled and co-amplified after Illumina adapter ligation. What the study reported, not specific to this receptor: Patients showed significantly higher frequencies than controls for a handful of TRBV segments, among them TRBV5-6, TRBV5-1 and TRBV20-1. When samples were clustered directly using the F measure, samples prepared in the same batch co-clustered strongly, which prompted a batch-effect correction. The multiple sclerosis patient group was slightly younger than the control group. Normalized Chao1 diversity was significantly lower in multiple sclerosis patients than controls, suggesting substantial peripheral T-cell clonal expansion.

Library creation used PCR. TCRdb records Illumina HiSeq 2500 as the sequencer. Unique molecular identifiers were incorporated into TCR beta cDNA libraries to reduce PCR and sequencing biases. Approximately 500,000 cDNA molecules were obtained for every 1 to 10 million input T cells, so each molecule roughly corresponded to one T cell. Patient libraries were prepared and sequenced with the same protocol used for the earlier healthy control dataset. Samples belonging to the same batch were prepared together, multiplexed and sequenced on a shared HiSeq lane. In the authors' own workflow: MIGEC handled the raw barcoded reads, throwing out single-read molecular identifier groups before consensus assembly and CDR3 extraction. VDJtools was used for post-analysis of the clonotype tables, and diversity was normalized by down-sampling every dataset to the size of the smallest sample. In repertoire overlap clustering, CDR3 amino acid sequences, but not nucleotide sequences, were matched to correct batch-related cross-sample contamination. TCRdb itself trimmed the public reads at Q25 with fastp, ran MiXCR and retained productive beta chains. Each CDR3 protein appears once, grouped with its most common genes and DNA. TCRdb, rather than the study authors, made the V and J calls. The sample table records approximately 730,000 distinct CDR3 sequences; 40% to 55% of these occur just once. The ten largest clones capture 4.9% of the sample.

V has 4 bases trimmed and J has 2 bases trimmed; junction bases matching no gene number 5. Spanning cysteine to phenylalanine, the CDR3 consists of 17 amino acids. The CDR3 DNA has 51 bases and is translated from base 1. Looking up the germline V gene (reference sequence) yields CDR1 SEHNR and CDR2 FQNEAQ. The chain couples TRBV7-9 to TRBJ2-1; TRBD2 lines up with 13 middle nucleotides. The receptor comes from a girl between 10 and 17 years old with multiple sclerosis. The sequenced material came from blood. The bases are TGTGCCAGCAGCTCCGGGACTAGCGGGATCGCCTACAATGAGCAGTTCTTC. This encodes CASSSGTSGIAYNEQFF.